This T cell receptor (beta chain) derives from a study of CD8 T cells in Susac syndrome. TEMRA cells were FACS-enriched, and CD8+ and CD4+ T cells were isolated negatively. A quantity of about 0.5 to 1 ug RNA underwent reverse transcription using random hexamers. Across 54 Vbeta and 13 Jbeta, TCR beta CDR3 was amplified with immunoSEQ multiplex PCR. MiXCR was run by TCRdb on the immunoSEQ multiplex PCR reads, yielding one entry per CDR3 protein. The repertoire consists of about 430,000 distinct CDR3 sequences, with around 85% occurring once and the leading ten covering about 0.12%. Germline values: CDR1 SQVTM, CDR2 ANQGSEA. The CDR3 covers 14 residues.

The sample consisted of CD8+ T cells from PBMCs. This chain joins TRBV29-1 and TRBJ2-1, with TRBD2 identical over 9 bases. This TCR came from a human donor with multiple sclerosis. In DNA, the CDR3 is TGCACCCGATTAGGGCGGGGGGGCAATCTTGAGCAGTTCTTC. Translation gives CTRLGRGGNLEQFF.